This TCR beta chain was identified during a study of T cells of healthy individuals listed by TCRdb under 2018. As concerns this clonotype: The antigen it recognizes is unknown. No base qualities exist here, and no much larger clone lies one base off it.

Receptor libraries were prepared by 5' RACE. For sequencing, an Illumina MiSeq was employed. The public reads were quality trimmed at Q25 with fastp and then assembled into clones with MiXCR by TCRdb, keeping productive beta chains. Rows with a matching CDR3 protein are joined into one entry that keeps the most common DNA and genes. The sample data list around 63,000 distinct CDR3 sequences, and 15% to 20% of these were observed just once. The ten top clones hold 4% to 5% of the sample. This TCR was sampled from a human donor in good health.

CDR3 protein: CASSLGTGFVETQYF. In nucleotides, the sequence is TGTGCCAGCAGCTTAGGAACAGGGTTTGTAGAGACCCAGTACTTC. This sequence uses TRBV7-9 and TRBJ2-5, with TRBD1 tentatively as D gene (6 bases match). From a lookup of the germline V gene (reference sequence), CDR1 and CDR2 are SEHNR and FQNEAQ. The CDR3 has 15 amino acids, counting the end cysteine and phenylalanine. The kept DNA is CDR3 alone, 45 bases in frame from the first base. Between the V and J ends, shortened by 1 base and 4 bases respectively, the junction contains 13 bases.